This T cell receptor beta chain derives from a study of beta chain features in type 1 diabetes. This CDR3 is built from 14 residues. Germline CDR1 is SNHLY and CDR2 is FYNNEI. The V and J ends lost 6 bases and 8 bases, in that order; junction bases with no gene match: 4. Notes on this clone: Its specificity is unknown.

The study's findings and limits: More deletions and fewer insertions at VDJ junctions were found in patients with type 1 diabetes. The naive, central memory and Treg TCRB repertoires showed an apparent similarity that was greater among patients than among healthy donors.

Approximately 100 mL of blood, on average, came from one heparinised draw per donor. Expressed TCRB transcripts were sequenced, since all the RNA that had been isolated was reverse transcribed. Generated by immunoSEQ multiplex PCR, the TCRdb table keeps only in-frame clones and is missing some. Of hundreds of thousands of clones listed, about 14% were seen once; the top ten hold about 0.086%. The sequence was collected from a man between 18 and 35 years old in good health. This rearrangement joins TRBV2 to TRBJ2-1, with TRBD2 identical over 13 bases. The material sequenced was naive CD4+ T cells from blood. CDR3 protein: CASRGTSGNDEQFF. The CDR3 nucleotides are TGTGCCAGCAGGGGGACTAGCGGGAACGATGAGCAGTTCTTC.